The rows below give T cell receptor beta chains drawn from one sample of a study of radiotherapy plus CTLA-4 blockade in lung cancer. The method was immunoSEQ multiplex PCR; TCRdb's version includes in-frame clones alone and lacks a portion of them. Of about 97,000 clones listed, approximately 75% are singletons. This specimen was peripheral blood, taken from a patient treated with radiotherapy plus ipilimumab. These receptors all stem from a human donor with non-small cell lung cancer who had a partial response to radiotherapy plus ipilimumab. Some clones in this sample may be carry-over from other donors' samples. Each CDR3 is given with its conserved first and last residue. A D gene is named only where the DNA matches it firmly. Only part of the rows carry a size: once, few, many, or a class if the clone is expanded.

clone_size: few; j_call: TRBJ2-5; v_call: TRBV2; d_call: .; cdr3_aa: CASTLTEQETQYF; cdr3_nt: TGTGCCAGCACCCTGACAGAGCAAGAGACCCAGTACTTC
clone_size: .; j_call: TRBJ2-7; v_call: TRBV7-6; d_call: TRBD1; cdr3_aa: CASSLTSAGGNPYEQYF; cdr3_nt: TGTGCCAGCAGCTTAACGTCGGCAGGGGGTAATCCCTACGAGCAGTACTTC
clone_size: .; j_call: TRBJ2-1; v_call: TRBV5-1; d_call: TRBD1; cdr3_aa: CASSQGQGSYNEQFF; cdr3_nt: TGCGCCAGCAGCCAGGGACAGGGGTCCTACAATGAGCAGTTCTTC
clone_size: few; j_call: TRBJ2-7; v_call: TRBV5-1; d_call: TRBD2; cdr3_aa: CASSYSSGGSYEQYF; cdr3_nt: TGCGCCAGCAGCTATTCTAGCGGGGGCTCCTACGAGCAGTACTTC
clone_size: few; j_call: TRBJ2-3; v_call: TRBV29-1; d_call: TRBD1; cdr3_aa: CSVEGQGVADTQYF; cdr3_nt: TGCAGCGTTGAAGGACAGGGGGTTGCAGATACGCAGTATTTT
clone_size: .; j_call: TRBJ2-3; v_call: TRBV6-6; d_call: TRBD1; cdr3_aa: CASSPGQVALGDTQYF; cdr3_nt: TGTGCCAGCAGCCCAGGACAGGTTGCACTGGGAGATACGCAGTATTTT
clone_size: .; j_call: TRBJ2-1; v_call: TRBV6-1; d_call: .; cdr3_aa: CASSESQGTYNEQFF; cdr3_nt: TGTGCCAGCAGTGAAAGTCAGGGGACCTACAATGAGCAGTTCTTC
clone_size: .; j_call: TRBJ2-1; v_call: TRBV7-2; d_call: TRBD1; cdr3_aa: CASRDPGQGIHEQFF; cdr3_nt: TGTGCCAGCAGAGATCCGGGACAGGGGATCCATGAGCAGTTCTTC
clone_size: .; j_call: TRBJ2-2; v_call: TRBV6-5; d_call: .; cdr3_aa: CASSYSRAGELFF; cdr3_nt: TGTGCCAGCAGTTACTCGAGGGCCGGGGAGCTGTTTTTT
clone_size: .; j_call: TRBJ1-6; v_call: TRBV7-9; d_call: TRBD1; cdr3_aa: CASSFGTGGSPLHF; cdr3_nt: TGTGCCAGCAGCTTTGGGACAGGAGGTTCACCCCTCCACTTT
clone_size: .; j_call: TRBJ2-7; v_call: TRBV7-9; d_call: .; cdr3_aa: CASSSQARPSYEQYF; cdr3_nt: TGTGCCAGCAGCTCACAGGCACGACCTTCCTACGAGCAGTACTTC
clone_size: .; j_call: TRBJ2-7; v_call: TRBV5-5; d_call: TRBD2; cdr3_aa: CASSFGLAGVYEQYF; cdr3_nt: TGTGCCAGCAGCTTCGGACTAGCGGGAGTCTACGAGCAGTACTTC
clone_size: .; j_call: TRBJ1-4; v_call: TRBV7-9; d_call: .; cdr3_aa: CASSLDRYNEKLFF; cdr3_nt: TGTGCCAGCAGCTTAGACAGATATAATGAAAAACTGTTTTTT
clone_size: .; j_call: TRBJ2-7; v_call: TRBV30; d_call: .; cdr3_aa: CAWSGYTSYEQYF; cdr3_nt: TGTGCCTGGAGTGGGTACACATCCTACGAGCAGTACTTC
clone_size: .; j_call: TRBJ1-5; v_call: TRBV28; d_call: .; cdr3_aa: CASSLLASYSNQPQHF; cdr3_nt: TGTGCCAGCAGTTTATTAGCCAGCTACTCCAATCAGCCCCAGCATTTT
clone_size: few; j_call: TRBJ2-3; v_call: TRBV6-1; d_call: .; cdr3_aa: CATLRAADTQYF; cdr3_nt: TGTGCCACCTTGAGAGCGGCAGATACGCAGTATTTT
clone_size: .; j_call: TRBJ2-7; v_call: TRBV5-1; d_call: .; cdr3_aa: CASSPGYQTGVAYEQYF; cdr3_nt: TGCGCCAGCAGCCCGGGTTACCAGACGGGGGTCGCCTACGAGCAGTACTTC
clone_size: .; j_call: TRBJ1-2; v_call: TRBV7-8; d_call: TRBD1; cdr3_aa: CASSFPGQGQSYTF; cdr3_nt: TGTGCCAGCAGCTTCCCGGGACAGGGCCAAAGCTACACCTTC
clone_size: .; j_call: TRBJ2-1; v_call: TRBV9; d_call: .; cdr3_aa: CASSVAILDNEQFF; cdr3_nt: TGTGCCAGCAGCGTAGCGATACTGGACAATGAGCAGTTCTTC
clone_size: .; j_call: TRBJ1-2; v_call: TRBV27; d_call: TRBD1; cdr3_aa: CASSFGTGYGYTF; cdr3_nt: TGTGCCAGCAGTTTCGGGACAGGGTATGGCTACACCTTC
clone_size: .; j_call: TRBJ2-2; v_call: TRBV5-1; d_call: .; cdr3_aa: CASSLSDTGELFF; cdr3_nt: TGCGCCAGCAGCTTGTCGGACACCGGGGAGCTGTTTTTT
clone_size: .; j_call: TRBJ1-2; v_call: TRBV5-4; d_call: TRBD1; cdr3_aa: CASSVDRGYGYTF; cdr3_nt: TGTGCCAGCAGCGTAGACAGGGGGTATGGCTACACCTTC
clone_size: once; j_call: TRBJ2-5; v_call: TRBV5-1; d_call: .; cdr3_aa: CASNRRGQETQYF; cdr3_nt: TGCGCCAGCAACCGACGGGGACAAGAGACCCAGTACTTC
clone_size: few; j_call: TRBJ2-1; v_call: TRBV27; d_call: TRBD1; cdr3_aa: CASSLIGTGGNEQFF; cdr3_nt: TGTGCCAGCAGTTTGATCGGGACAGGGGGCAATGAGCAGTTCTTC
clone_size: .; j_call: TRBJ2-3; v_call: TRBV2; d_call: TRBD1; cdr3_aa: CASNPQTGGPDTQYF; cdr3_nt: TGTGCCAGCAATCCTCAGACAGGGGGCCCAGATACGCAGTATTTT
clone_size: once; j_call: TRBJ2-5; v_call: TRBV6-6; d_call: TRBD2; cdr3_aa: CASSYRLAGEGTQYF; cdr3_nt: TGTGCCAGCAGTTACCGACTAGCGGGGGAAGGGACCCAGTACTTC
clone_size: .; j_call: TRBJ2-2; v_call: TRBV28; d_call: TRBD1; cdr3_aa: CASSLLRDSVGGELFF; cdr3_nt: TGTGCCAGCAGTCTCCTCAGGGACAGCGTGGGGGGGGAGCTGTTTTTT
clone_size: .; j_call: TRBJ2-3; v_call: TRBV6-1; d_call: .; cdr3_aa: CASRRGDSTDTQYF; cdr3_nt: TGTGCCAGCCGTCGCGGGGACAGCACAGATACGCAGTATTTT
clone_size: .; j_call: TRBJ2-3; v_call: TRBV6-1; d_call: TRBD2; cdr3_aa: CASSGQRGITDTQYF; cdr3_nt: TGTGCCAGCAGCGGGCAGCGGGGGATTACAGATACGCAGTATTTT
clone_size: .; j_call: TRBJ1-1; v_call: TRBV13; d_call: .; cdr3_aa: CASSYYGAQKNTEAFF; cdr3_nt: TGTGCCAGCAGTTATTATGGGGCACAGAAAAACACTGAAGCTTTCTTT
clone_size: .; j_call: TRBJ2-3; v_call: TRBV18; d_call: TRBD2; cdr3_aa: CASSIPTSGRWEDTQYF; cdr3_nt: TGTGCCAGCTCTATCCCCACTAGCGGGAGATGGGAAGATACGCAGTATTTT
clone_size: few; j_call: TRBJ2-4; v_call: TRBV7-8; d_call: .; cdr3_aa: CASSLAELSLAKNIQYF; cdr3_nt: TGTGCCAGCAGCTTAGCCGAACTGTCCTTAGCCAAAAACATTCAGTACTTC
clone_size: .; j_call: TRBJ1-2; v_call: TRBV5-1; d_call: .; cdr3_aa: CASSEDGYGYTF; cdr3_nt: TGCGCCAGCAGCGAGGATGGATATGGCTACACCTTC
clone_size: once; j_call: TRBJ2-2; v_call: TRBV6-5; d_call: .; cdr3_aa: CASSTGFGELFF; cdr3_nt: TGTGCCAGCAGTACAGGGTTCGGGGAGCTGTTTTTT
clone_size: .; j_call: TRBJ2-7; v_call: TRBV7-6; d_call: .; cdr3_aa: CASSLFEGEGYEQYF; cdr3_nt: TGTGCCAGCAGCTTATTTGAGGGGGAGGGCTACGAGCAGTACTTC
clone_size: once; j_call: TRBJ2-3; v_call: TRBV28; d_call: TRBD2; cdr3_aa: CASSGGTLSTDTQYF; cdr3_nt: TGTGCCAGCAGCGGGGGGACCCTTAGCACAGATACGCAGTATTTT
clone_size: .; j_call: TRBJ1-1; v_call: TRBV11-1; d_call: .; cdr3_aa: CASSLEGSNTEAFF; cdr3_nt: TGTGCCAGCAGCTTAGAGGGGTCGAACACTGAAGCTTTCTTT
clone_size: .; j_call: TRBJ2-2; v_call: TRBV30; d_call: .; cdr3_aa: CAWKAGANTGELFF; cdr3_nt: TGTGCCTGGAAGGCGGGCGCGAACACCGGGGAGCTGTTTTTT
clone_size: .; j_call: TRBJ2-7; v_call: TRBV7-2; d_call: TRBD2; cdr3_aa: CASSLGGSRLALYEQYF; cdr3_nt: TGTGCCAGCAGCTTAGGCGGATCTCGACTAGCGCTTTACGAGCAGTACTTC
clone_size: .; j_call: TRBJ2-3; v_call: TRBV7-2; d_call: .; cdr3_aa: CASVPGVSTDTQYF; cdr3_nt: TGTGCCAGTGTCCCAGGGGTTAGCACAGATACGCAGTATTTT
clone_size: .; j_call: TRBJ1-5; v_call: TRBV21-1; d_call: .; cdr3_aa: CASRSQGCQPQHF; cdr3_nt: TGTGCCAGCAGAAGCCAGGGATGTCAGCCCCAGCATTTT
clone_size: .; j_call: TRBJ1-1; v_call: TRBV6-1; d_call: .; cdr3_aa: CASQARVNTEAFF; cdr3_nt: TGTGCCAGCCAAGCGCGGGTGAACACTGAAGCTTTCTTT
clone_size: few; j_call: TRBJ2-7; v_call: TRBV4-1; d_call: TRBD2; cdr3_aa: CASSPQRLAGGPVYEQYF; cdr3_nt: TGCGCCAGCAGCCCCCAACGACTAGCGGGAGGGCCGGTGTACGAGCAGTACTTC
clone_size: .; j_call: TRBJ2-4; v_call: TRBV5-1; d_call: .; cdr3_aa: CASSLAGKGGEIQYF; cdr3_nt: TGCGCCAGCAGCTTGGCCGGGAAAGGGGGAGAAATTCAGTACTTC
clone_size: many; j_call: TRBJ1-6; v_call: TRBV6-5; d_call: TRBD1; cdr3_aa: CASSYELGQGTSPLHF; cdr3_nt: TGTGCCAGCAGTTACGAGCTTGGACAGGGGACATCACCCCTCCACTTT
clone_size: .; j_call: TRBJ2-7; v_call: TRBV25-1; d_call: TRBD1; cdr3_aa: CASSAPGTGHYEQYF; cdr3_nt: TGTGCCAGCAGTGCCCCCGGGACAGGACACTACGAGCAGTACTTC
clone_size: .; j_call: TRBJ2-2; v_call: TRBV18; d_call: .; cdr3_aa: CASSSRRTALEANTGELFF; cdr3_nt: TGTGCCAGCTCATCAAGGCGGACTGCCCTTGAAGCGAACACCGGGGAGCTGTTTTTT
clone_size: .; j_call: TRBJ2-7; v_call: TRBV7-2; d_call: TRBD1; cdr3_aa: CASSSRPGTGAYEQYF; cdr3_nt: TGTGCCAGCAGCTCCCGGCCCGGGACAGGGGCCTACGAGCAGTACTTC
clone_size: .; j_call: TRBJ2-5; v_call: TRBV11-2; d_call: TRBD1; cdr3_aa: CASSPRTGQETQYF; cdr3_nt: TGTGCCAGCAGCCCACGGACAGGGCAAGAGACCCAGTACTTC
clone_size: few; j_call: TRBJ2-3; v_call: TRBV10-1; d_call: .; cdr3_aa: CASSESGQTADTQYF; cdr3_nt: TGCGCCAGCAGTGAGTCGGGGCAAACGGCAGATACGCAGTATTTT
clone_size: .; j_call: TRBJ1-4; v_call: TRBV29-1; d_call: .; cdr3_aa: CSVGSGVEKLFF; cdr3_nt: TGCAGCGTTGGATCGGGGGTTGAAAAACTGTTTTTT
clone_size: .; j_call: TRBJ2-1; v_call: TRBV7-2; d_call: TRBD2; cdr3_aa: CASSSSGGDSYNEQFF; cdr3_nt: TGTGCCAGCAGTTCTAGCGGGGGGGACTCCTACAATGAGCAGTTCTTC
clone_size: .; j_call: TRBJ1-3; v_call: TRBV6-1; d_call: .; cdr3_aa: CASSSGFGNTIYF; cdr3_nt: TGTGCCAGCAGTTCAGGGTTTGGAAACACCATATATTTT
clone_size: once; j_call: TRBJ2-5; v_call: TRBV18; d_call: TRBD2; cdr3_aa: CASSNTLADKETQYF; cdr3_nt: TGTGCCAGCTCAAATACACTAGCGGACAAAGAGACCCAGTACTTC
clone_size: .; j_call: TRBJ2-1; v_call: TRBV9; d_call: TRBD2; cdr3_aa: CASSVGDGKGLASDEQFF; cdr3_nt: TGTGCCAGCAGCGTAGGGGACGGGAAGGGACTAGCGTCTGATGAGCAGTTCTTC
clone_size: .; j_call: TRBJ1-6; v_call: TRBV5-6; d_call: .; cdr3_aa: CASSLTQGYNSPLHF; cdr3_nt: TGTGCCAGCAGCTTGACCCAGGGCTATAATTCACCCCTCCACTTT
clone_size: .; j_call: TRBJ2-3; v_call: TRBV9; d_call: TRBD2; cdr3_aa: CASSVGLARSTDTQYF; cdr3_nt: TGTGCCAGCAGCGTTGGACTAGCGCGGAGCACAGATACGCAGTATTTT
clone_size: .; j_call: TRBJ1-1; v_call: TRBV18; d_call: TRBD1; cdr3_aa: CASSPQGAQNTEAFF; cdr3_nt: TGTGCCAGCTCACCCCAGGGGGCTCAGAACACTGAAGCTTTCTTT
clone_size: .; j_call: TRBJ2-7; v_call: TRBV5-1; d_call: .; cdr3_aa: CASSQTGEQYF; cdr3_nt: TGCGCCAGCAGCCAGACGGGCGAGCAGTACTTC
clone_size: .; j_call: TRBJ2-7; v_call: TRBV7-8; d_call: TRBD2; cdr3_aa: CASSPRRGGHEQYF; cdr3_nt: TGTGCCAGCAGCCCCCGACGGGGGGGCCACGAGCAGTACTTC